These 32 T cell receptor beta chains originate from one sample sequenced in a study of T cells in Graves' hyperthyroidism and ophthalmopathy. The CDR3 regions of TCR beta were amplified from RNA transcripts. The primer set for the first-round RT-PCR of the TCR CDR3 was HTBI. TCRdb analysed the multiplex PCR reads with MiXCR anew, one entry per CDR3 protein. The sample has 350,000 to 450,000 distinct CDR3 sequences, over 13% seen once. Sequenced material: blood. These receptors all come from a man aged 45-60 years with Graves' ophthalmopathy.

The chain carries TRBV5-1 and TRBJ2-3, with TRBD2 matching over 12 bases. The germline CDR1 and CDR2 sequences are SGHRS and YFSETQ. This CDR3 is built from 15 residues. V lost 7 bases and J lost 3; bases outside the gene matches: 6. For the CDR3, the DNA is TGCGCCAGCGGCGAACTAGCGGGAGGTACAGATACGCAGTATTTT. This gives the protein CASGELAGGTDTQYF.

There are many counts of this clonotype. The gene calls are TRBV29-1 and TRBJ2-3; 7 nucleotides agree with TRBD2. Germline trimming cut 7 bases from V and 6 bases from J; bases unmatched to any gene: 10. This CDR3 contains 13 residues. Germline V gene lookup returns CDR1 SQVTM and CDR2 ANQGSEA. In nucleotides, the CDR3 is TGCAGCGCTACGAGTAGCGGGCCTGATACGCAGTATTTT. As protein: CSATSSGPDTQYF.

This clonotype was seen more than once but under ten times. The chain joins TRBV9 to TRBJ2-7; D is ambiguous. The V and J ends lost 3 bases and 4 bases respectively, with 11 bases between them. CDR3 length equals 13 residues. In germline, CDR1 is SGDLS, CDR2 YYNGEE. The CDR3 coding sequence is TGTGCCAGCAGCGAGACGGTTGGGTACGAGCAGTACTTC. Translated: CASSETVGYEQYF.

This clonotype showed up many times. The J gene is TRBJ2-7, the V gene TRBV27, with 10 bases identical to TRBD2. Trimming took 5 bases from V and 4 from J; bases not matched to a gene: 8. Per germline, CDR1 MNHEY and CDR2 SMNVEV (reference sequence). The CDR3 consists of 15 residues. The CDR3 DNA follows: TGTGCCAGCAGTACCGGGACTAGCGTTTTTTACGAGCAGTACTTC. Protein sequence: CASSTGTSVFYEQYF.

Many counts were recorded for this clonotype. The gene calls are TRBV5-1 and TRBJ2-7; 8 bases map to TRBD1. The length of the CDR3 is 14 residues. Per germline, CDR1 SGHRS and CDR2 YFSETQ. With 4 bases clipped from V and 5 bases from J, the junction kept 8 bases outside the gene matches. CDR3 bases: TGCGCCAGCAGCAGGACAGGGAGGTTTAACGAGCAGTACTTC. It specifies CASSRTGRFNEQYF.

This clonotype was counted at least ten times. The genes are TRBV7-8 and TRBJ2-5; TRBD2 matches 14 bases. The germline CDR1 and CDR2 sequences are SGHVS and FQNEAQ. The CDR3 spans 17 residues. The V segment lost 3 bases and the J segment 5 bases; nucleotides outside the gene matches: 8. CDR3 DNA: TGTGCCAGCAGCTTTATAGGACTAGCGGGAGGCGGGGAGACCCAGTACTTC. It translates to CASSFIGLAGGGETQYF.

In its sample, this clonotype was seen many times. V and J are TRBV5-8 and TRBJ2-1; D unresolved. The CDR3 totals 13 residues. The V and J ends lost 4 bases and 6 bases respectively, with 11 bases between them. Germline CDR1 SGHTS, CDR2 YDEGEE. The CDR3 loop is CASSPYVRNEQFF. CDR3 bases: TGTGCCAGCAGCCCCTACGTACGCAATGAGCAGTTCTTC.

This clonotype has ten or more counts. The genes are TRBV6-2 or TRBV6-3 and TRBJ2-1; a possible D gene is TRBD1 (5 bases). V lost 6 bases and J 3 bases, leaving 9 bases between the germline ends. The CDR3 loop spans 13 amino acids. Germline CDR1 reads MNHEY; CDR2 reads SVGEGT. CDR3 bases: TGTGCCAGCAGCCACGACAGCTACAATGAGCAGTTCTTC. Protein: CASSHDSYNEQFF.

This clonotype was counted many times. This CDR3 is CASSSTGAGVGEQYF. The CDR3 bases are TGTGCCAGCAGTTCGACAGGGGCGGGGGTTGGCGAGCAGTACTTC. This chain links TRBV28 with TRBJ2-7; the D gene is possibly TRBD1 (8 bases). This CDR3 region has 15 residues. The germline gives CDR1 MDHEN, CDR2 SYDVKM. Between the trimmed V and J ends, which lost 4 bases and 6 bases, there was a span of 19 bases.

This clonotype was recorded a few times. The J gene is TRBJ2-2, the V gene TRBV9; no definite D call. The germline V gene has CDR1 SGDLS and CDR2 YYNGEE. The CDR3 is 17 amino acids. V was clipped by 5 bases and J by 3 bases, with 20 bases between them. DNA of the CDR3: TGTGCCAGCAGTCAAATGCATGGTGTGCTAGACACCGGGGAGCTGTTTTTT. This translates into CASSQMHGVLDTGELFF.

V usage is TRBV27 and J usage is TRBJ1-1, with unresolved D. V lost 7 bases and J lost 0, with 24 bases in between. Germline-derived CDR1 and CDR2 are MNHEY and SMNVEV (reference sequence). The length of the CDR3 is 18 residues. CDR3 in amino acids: CASIFRGGERVVNTEAFF. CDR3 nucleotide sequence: TGTGCCAGCATTTTTCGGGGTGGGGAGCGGGTCGTGAACACTGAAGCTTTCTTT.

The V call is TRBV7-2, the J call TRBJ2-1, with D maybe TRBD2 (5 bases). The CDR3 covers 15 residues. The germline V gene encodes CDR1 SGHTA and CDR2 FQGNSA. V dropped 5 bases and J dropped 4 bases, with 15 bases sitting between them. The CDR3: CASSPEVASYNEQFF. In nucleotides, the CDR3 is TGTGCCAGCAGCCCAGAGGTAGCGAGTTACAATGAGCAGTTCTTC. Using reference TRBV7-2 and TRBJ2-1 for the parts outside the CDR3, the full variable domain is GAGVSQSPSNKVTEKGKDVELRCDPISGHTALYWYRQSLGQGLEFLIYFQGNSAPDKSGLPSDRFSAERTGGSVSTLTIQRTQQEDSAVYLCASSPEVASYNEQFFGPGTRLTVL.

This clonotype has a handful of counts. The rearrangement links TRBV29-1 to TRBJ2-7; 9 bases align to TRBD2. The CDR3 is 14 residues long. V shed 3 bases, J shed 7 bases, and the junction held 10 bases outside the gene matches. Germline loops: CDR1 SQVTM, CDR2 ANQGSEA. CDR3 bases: TGCAGCGTTGACGGCGGGAGGGTAGGTGGGGAGCAGTACTTC. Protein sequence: CSVDGGRVGGEQYF.

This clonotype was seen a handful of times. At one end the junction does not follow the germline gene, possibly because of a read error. The CDR3 DNA follows: TGCAGTGCTACTACTCCGACTAGCGGATACAATGGGCAGTTCTTC. It specifies CSATTPTSGYNGQFF. The chain combines TRBV20-1 with TRBJ2-1, with 9 nucleotides matching TRBD2. The CDR3 is made up of 15 amino acids. Germline V CDR1 and CDR2: DFQATT, SNEGSKA (reference sequence).

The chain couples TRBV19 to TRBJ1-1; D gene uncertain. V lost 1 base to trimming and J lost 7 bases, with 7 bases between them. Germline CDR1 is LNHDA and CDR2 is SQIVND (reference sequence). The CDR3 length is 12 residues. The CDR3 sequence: CASSIVAGEAFF. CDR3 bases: TGTGCCAGTAGTATAGTCGCCGGTGAAGCTTTCTTT.

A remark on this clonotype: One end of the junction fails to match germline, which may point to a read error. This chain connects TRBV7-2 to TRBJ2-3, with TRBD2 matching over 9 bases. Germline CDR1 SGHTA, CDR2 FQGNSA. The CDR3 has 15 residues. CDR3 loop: CASNLGTSYTDTQYF. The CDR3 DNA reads TGTGCCAGCAACTTAGGGACTAGCTACACAGATACGCAGTATTTT.

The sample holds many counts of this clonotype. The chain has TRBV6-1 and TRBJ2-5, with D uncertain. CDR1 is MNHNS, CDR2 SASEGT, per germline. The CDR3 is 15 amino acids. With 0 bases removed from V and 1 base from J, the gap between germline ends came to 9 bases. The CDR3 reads CASSEALRPQETQYF. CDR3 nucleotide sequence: TGTGCCAGCAGTGAAGCGCTTCGGCCCCAAGAGACCCAGTACTTC.

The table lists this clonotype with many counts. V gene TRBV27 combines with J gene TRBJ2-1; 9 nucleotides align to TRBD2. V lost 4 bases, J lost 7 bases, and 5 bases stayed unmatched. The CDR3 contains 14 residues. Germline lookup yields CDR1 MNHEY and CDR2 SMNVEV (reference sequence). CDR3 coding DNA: TGTGCCAGCAGTTGGGGGACTAGCTGGAATGAGCAGTTCTTC. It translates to CASSWGTSWNEQFF.

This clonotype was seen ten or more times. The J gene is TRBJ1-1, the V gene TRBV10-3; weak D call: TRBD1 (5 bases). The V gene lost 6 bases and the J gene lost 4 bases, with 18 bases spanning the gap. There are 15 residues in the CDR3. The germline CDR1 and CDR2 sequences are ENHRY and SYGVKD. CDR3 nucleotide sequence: TGTGCCATCAGGATCCGGGACCTGCTTGGCACTGAAGCTTTCTTT. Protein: CAIRIRDLLGTEAFF.

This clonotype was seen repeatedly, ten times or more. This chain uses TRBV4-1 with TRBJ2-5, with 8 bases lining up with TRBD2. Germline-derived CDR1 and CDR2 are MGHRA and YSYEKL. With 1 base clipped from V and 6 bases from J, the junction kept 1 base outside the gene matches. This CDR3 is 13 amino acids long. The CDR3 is CASSQGTSKTQYF. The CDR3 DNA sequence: TGCGCCAGCAGCCAAGGGACTAGCAAGACCCAGTACTTC.

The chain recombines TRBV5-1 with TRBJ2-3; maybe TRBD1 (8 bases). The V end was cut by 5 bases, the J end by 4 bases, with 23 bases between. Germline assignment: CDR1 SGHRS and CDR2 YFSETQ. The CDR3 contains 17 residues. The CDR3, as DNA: TGCGCCAGCAGACCCCCGGGGGGTCAGGGGGCAGCAGATACGCAGTATTTT. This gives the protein CASRPPGGQGAADTQYF.

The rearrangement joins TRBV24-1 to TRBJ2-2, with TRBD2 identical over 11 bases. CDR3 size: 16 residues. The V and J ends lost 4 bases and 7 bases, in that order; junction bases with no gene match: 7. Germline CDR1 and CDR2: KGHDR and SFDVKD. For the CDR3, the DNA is TGTGCCACCAGTGACTTACTAGCGGGAGACCTCGGGGAGCTGTTTTTT. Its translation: CATSDLLAGDLGELFF.

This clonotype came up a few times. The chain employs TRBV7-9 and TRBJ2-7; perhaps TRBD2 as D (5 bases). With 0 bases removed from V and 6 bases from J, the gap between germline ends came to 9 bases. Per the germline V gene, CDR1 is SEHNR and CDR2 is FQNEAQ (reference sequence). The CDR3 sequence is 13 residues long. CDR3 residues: CASSLAGAFEQYF. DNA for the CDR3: TGTGCCAGCAGCTTAGCGGGAGCCTTCGAGCAGTACTTC.

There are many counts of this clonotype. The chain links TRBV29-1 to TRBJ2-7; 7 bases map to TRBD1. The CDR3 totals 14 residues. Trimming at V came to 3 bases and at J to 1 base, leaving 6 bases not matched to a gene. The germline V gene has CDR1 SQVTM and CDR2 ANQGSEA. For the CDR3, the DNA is TGCAGCGTTGATGCCGGGACAGTTTCCTACGAGCAGTACTTC. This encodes CSVDAGTVSYEQYF.

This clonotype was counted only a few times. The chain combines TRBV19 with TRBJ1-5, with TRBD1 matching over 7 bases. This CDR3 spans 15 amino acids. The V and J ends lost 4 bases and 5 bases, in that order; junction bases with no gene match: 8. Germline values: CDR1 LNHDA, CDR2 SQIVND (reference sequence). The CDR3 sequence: CASSRDDRAHQPQHF. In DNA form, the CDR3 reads TGTGCCAGTAGTAGGGACGACAGGGCCCATCAGCCCCAGCATTTT.

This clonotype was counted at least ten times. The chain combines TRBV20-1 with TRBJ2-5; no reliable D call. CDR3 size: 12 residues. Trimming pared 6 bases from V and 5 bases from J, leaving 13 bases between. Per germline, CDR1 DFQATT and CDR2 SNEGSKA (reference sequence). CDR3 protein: CSATDERETQYF. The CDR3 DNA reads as TGCAGTGCCACGGACGAGAGGGAGACCCAGTACTTC.

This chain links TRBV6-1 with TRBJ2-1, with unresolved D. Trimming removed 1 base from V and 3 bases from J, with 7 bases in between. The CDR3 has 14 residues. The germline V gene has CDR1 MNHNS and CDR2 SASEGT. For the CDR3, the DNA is TGTGCCAGCAGTGAAGTCATTAGCTACAATGAGCAGTTCTTC. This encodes CASSEVISYNEQFF.

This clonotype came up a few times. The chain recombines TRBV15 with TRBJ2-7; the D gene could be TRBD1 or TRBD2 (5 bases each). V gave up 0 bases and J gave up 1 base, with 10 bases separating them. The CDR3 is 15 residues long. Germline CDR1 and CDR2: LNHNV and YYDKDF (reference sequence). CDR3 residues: CATSRDHGGSYEQYF. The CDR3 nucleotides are TGTGCCACCAGCAGAGATCATGGGGGTTCCTACGAGCAGTACTTC.

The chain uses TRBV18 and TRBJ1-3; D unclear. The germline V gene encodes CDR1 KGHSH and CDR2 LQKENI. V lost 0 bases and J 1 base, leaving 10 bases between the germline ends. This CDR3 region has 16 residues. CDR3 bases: TGTGCCAGCTCACCACCTCTATTGGCATCTGGAAACACCATATATTTT. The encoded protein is CASSPPLLASGNTIYF.

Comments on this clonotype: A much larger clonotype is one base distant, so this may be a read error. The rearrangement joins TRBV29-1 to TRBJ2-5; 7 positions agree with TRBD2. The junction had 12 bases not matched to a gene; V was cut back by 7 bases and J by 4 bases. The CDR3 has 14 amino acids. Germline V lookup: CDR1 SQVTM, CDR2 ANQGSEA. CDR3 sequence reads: CSEVMGLLAETQYF. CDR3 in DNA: TGCAGCGAGGTAATGGGACTATTAGCAGAGACCCAGTACTTC.

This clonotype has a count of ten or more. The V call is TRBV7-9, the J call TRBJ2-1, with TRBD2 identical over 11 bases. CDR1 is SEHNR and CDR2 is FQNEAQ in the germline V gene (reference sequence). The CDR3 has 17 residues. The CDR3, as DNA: TGTGCGGTATCAGCCCCCCTTAGCGGGAGGGCCGGCAATGAGCAGTTCTTC. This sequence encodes CAVSAPLSGRAGNEQFF.

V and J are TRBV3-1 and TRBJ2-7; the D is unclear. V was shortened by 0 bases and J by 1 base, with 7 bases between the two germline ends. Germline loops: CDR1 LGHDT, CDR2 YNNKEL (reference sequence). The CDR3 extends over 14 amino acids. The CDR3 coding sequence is TGTGCCAGCAGCCAAGAGGTCAGTTCCTACGAGCAGTACTTC. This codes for CASSQEVSSYEQYF.